One TCR beta chain is described in this entry. Its antigen is currently not known. One base away there is no much larger clone; base qualities are not given. This entry is derived from a study of control samples from healthy donors and cancer patients (dated by TCRdb to 2019 to 2021). Library method: the immunoSEQ multiplex PCR assay. Held by TCRdb, this immuneACCESS table contains in-frame sequences only and omits some clones. Under half of the omission traces to an unresolved V gene where checked; the cause of the rest is unknown. The sample table holds around 150,000 clones, of which around 90% were seen once. The top ten hold more than 10% of the sample. The CDR3 runs 14 amino acids, cysteine and phenylalanine included. CDR3 DNA only is kept here, 42 bases in frame from base 1. V is clipped by 5 bases and J by 1 base, and the sequence between their germline boundaries is 11 bases long. From the germline V gene, CDR1 is SGHTA and CDR2 is FQGTGA.

Recombination connected TRBV7-3 to TRBJ1-2, with the D segment identity uncertain. The sequence derives from a man aged 25 to 40 in good health. Sample: blood. The CDR3 loop reads CASSPSGINYGYTF. The sequence in DNA is TGTGCCAGCAGCCCCTCGGGGATTAACTATGGCTACACCTTC.